This T cell receptor (beta chain) was sequenced in a study of T cell changes during pregnancy in multiple sclerosis. Here immunoSEQ multiplex PCR was the method, and the copy in TCRdb shows in-frame clones only, minus some. The top ten clones hold 3% to 4.5% of a sample with 70,000 to 80,000 clones, around 90% of them seen once. The table lists this clone with a few counts. The receptor was isolated from a female donor in good health, enrolled as a control in a pregnancy study. The sample here was peripheral blood, taken after pregnancy.

In DNA, the CDR3 is TGCGCCAGCAGCCCCCGCGGGGACCCCTACGAGCAGTACTTC. Translated: CASSPRGDPYEQYF. This chain links TRBV4-1 with TRBJ2-7; D may be TRBD2 (6 bases). Germline V gene lookup returns CDR1 MGHRA and CDR2 YSYEKL. Trimming shortened V by 4 bases and J by 2 bases, and 12 bases separated the two germline ends. This CDR3 comprises 14 residues.